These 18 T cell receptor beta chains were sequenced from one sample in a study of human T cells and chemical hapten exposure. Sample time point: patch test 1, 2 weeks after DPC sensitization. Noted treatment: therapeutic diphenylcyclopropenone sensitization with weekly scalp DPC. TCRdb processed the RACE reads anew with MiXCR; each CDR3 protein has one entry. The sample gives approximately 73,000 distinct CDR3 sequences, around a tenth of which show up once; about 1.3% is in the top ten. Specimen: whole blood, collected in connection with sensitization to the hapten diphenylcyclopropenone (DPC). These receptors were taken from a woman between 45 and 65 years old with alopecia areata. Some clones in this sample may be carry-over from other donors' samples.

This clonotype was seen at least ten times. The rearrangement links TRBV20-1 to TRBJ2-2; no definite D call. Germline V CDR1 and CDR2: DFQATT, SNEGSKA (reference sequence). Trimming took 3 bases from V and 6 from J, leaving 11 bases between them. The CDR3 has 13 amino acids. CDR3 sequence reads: CSASDRTAGELFF. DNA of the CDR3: TGCAGTGCTAGCGACCGGACCGCCGGGGAGCTGTTTTTT.

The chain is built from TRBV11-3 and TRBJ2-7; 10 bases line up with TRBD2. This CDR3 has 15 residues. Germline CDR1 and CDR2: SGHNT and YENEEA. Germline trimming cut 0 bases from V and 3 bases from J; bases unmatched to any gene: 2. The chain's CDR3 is CASSLEGTSVYEQYF. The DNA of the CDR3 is TGTGCCAGCAGCTTAGAAGGGACTAGCGTCTACGAGCAGTACTTC.

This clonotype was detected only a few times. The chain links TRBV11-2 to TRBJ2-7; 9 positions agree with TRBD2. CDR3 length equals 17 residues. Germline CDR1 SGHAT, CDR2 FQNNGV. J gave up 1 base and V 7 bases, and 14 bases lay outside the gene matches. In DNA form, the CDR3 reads TGTGCCAGCACCAAAGTAATAGGACTAGCGAGTTCCTACGAGCAGTACTTC. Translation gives CASTKVIGLASSYEQYF.

The CDR3 loop reads CASSAGTADNSPLHF. For the CDR3, the DNA is TGTGCCAGCAGCGCGGGGACAGCCGATAATTCACCCCTCCACTTT. The chain recombines TRBV5-5 with TRBJ1-6; 7 bases are a match to TRBD1. CDR3 length: 15 amino acids. CDR1 SGHKS and CDR2 YYEKEE come from the germline V gene (reference sequence). With 4 bases clipped from V and 5 bases from J, the junction kept 6 bases outside the gene matches. Complete variable domain (other parts from reference TRBV5-5 and TRBJ1-6): DAGVTQSPTHLIKTRGQQVTLRCSPISGHKSVSWYQQVLGQGPQFIFQYYEKEERGRGNFPDRFSARQFPNYSSELNVNALLLGDSALYLCASSAGTADNSPLHFGNGTRLTVT.

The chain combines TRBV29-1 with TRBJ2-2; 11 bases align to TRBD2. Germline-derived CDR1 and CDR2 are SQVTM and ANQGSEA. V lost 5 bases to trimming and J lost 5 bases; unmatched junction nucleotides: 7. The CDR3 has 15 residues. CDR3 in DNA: TGCAGCGTTAGTGTACTAGCGGGAGAGACCGGGGAGCTGTTTTTT. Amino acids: CSVSVLAGETGELFF.

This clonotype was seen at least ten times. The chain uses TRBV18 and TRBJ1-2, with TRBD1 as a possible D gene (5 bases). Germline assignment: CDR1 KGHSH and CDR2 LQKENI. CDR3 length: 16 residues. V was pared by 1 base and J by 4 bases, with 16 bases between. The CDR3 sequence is CASSPQDSAMAYGYTF. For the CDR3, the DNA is TGTGCCAGCTCACCACAAGACAGCGCCATGGCCTATGGCTACACCTTC. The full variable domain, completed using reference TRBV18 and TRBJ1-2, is NAGVMQNPRHLVRRRGQEARLRCSPMKGHSHVYWYRQLPEEGLKFMVYLQKENIIDESGMPKERFSAEFPKEGPSILRIQQVVRGDSAAYFCASSPQDSAMAYGYTFGSGTRLTVV.

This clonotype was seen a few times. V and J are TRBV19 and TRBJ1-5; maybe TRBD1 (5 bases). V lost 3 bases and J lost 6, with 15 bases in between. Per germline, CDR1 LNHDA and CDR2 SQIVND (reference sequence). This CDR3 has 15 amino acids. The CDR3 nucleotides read TGTGCCAGTAGTATTGTCGGGGCCGCAAGTCAGCCCCAGCATTTT. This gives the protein CASSIVGAASQPQHF.

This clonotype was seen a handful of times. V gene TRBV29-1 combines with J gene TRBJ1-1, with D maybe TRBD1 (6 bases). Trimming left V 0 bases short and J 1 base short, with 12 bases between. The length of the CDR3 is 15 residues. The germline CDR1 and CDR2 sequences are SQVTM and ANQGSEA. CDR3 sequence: CSVEDPRGWNTEAFF. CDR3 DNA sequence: TGCAGCGTTGAAGACCCCAGGGGATGGAACACTGAAGCTTTCTTT.

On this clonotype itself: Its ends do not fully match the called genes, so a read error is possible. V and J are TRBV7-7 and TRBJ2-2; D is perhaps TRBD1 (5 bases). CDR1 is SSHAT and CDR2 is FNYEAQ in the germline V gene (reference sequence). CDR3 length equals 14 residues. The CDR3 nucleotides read TGTGCTAGCAGCCCTCGCTCAGGGCCCGGGGAGCTGTTTTTT. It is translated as CASSPRSGPGELFF.

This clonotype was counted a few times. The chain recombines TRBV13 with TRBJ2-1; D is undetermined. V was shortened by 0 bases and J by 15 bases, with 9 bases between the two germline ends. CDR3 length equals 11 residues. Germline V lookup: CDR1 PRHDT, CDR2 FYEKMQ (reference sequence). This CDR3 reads CASSLGLGRFF. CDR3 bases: TGTGCCAGCAGCTTAGGTCTAGGTCGGTTCTTC.

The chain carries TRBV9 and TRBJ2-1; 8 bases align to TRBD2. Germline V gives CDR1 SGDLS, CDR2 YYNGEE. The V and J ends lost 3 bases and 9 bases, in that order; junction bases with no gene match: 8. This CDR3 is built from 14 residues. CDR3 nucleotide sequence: TGTGCCAGCAGCGCACTAGCGGAGGGGGGTGAGCAGTTCTTC. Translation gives CASSALAEGGEQFF.

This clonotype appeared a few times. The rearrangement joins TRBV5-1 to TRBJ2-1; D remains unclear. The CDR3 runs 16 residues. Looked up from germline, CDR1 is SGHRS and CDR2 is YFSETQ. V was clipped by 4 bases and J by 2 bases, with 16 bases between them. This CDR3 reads CASSHDGWSAYNEQFF. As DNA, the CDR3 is TGCGCCAGCAGCCATGACGGCTGGTCGGCCTACAATGAGCAGTTCTTC.

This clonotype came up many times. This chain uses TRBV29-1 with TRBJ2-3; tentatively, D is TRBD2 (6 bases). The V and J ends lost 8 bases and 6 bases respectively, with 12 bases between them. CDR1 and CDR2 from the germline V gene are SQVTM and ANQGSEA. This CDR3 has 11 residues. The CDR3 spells CSKKEGDTQYF. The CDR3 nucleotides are TGCAGCAAGAAGGAGGGCGATACGCAGTATTTT.

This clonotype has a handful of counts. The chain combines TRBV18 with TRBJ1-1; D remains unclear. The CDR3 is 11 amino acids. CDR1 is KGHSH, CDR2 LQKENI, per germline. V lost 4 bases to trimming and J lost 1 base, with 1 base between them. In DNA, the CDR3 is TGTGCCAGCTCACAGAACACTGAAGCTTTCTTT. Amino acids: CASSQNTEAFF.

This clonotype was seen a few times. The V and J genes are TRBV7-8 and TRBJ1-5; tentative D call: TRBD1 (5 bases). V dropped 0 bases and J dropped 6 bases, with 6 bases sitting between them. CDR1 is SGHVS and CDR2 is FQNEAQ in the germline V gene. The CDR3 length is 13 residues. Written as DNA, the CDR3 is TGTGCCAGCAGCTTAGCCGGGGGTCAGCCCCAGCATTTT. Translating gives CASSLAGGQPQHF.

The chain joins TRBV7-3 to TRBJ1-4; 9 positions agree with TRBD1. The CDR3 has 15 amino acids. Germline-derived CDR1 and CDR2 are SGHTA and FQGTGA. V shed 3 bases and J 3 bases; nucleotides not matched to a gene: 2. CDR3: CASSLTGGSNEKLFF. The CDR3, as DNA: TGTGCCAGCAGCTTGACAGGGGGTTCTAATGAAAAACTGTTTTTT.

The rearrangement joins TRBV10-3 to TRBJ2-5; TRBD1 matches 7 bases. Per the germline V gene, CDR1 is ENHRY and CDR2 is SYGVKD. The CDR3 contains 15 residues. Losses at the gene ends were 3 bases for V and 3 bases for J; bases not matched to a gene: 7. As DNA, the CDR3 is TGTGCCATCAGTGATGCAGGGGGTGCAAAAGAGACCCAGTACTTC. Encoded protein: CAISDAGGAKETQYF.

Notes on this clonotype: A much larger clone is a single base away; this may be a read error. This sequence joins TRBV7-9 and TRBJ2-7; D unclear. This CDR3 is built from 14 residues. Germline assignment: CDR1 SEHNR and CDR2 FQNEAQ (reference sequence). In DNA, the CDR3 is TGTGTCAGCAGCTGGGTTACCTCGACGCACGAGCAGTACTTC. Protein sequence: CVSSWVTSTHEQYF.